The clone carrying this T cell receptor beta chain was seen only a few times. Trimming left V 8 bases short and J 5 bases short, with 11 bases between. Germline CDR1 SGHKS, CDR2 YYEKEE (reference sequence). CDR3 length: 12 residues. These data belong to a study of blood T cell repertoires in COVID-19. Whole-study context: The analysed material was cDNA or gDNA that came from T cells, B-cell-depleted T cells, or PBMCs.

Sequencing was performed with immunoSEQ multiplex PCR; in TCRdb, only in-frame clones are kept and a portion is missing. Of fewer than 400,000 clones in the sample, 85% were seen once. The sequenced material came from peripheral blood. The sequence came from a woman aged 18-30 years with acute or convalescent COVID-19. The chain employs TRBV5-5 and TRBJ1-5, with D unresolved. The DNA for the CDR3 is TGTGCCAGGCCCTTAGTGGATCAGCCCCAGCATTTT. Residues: CARPLVDQPQHF.